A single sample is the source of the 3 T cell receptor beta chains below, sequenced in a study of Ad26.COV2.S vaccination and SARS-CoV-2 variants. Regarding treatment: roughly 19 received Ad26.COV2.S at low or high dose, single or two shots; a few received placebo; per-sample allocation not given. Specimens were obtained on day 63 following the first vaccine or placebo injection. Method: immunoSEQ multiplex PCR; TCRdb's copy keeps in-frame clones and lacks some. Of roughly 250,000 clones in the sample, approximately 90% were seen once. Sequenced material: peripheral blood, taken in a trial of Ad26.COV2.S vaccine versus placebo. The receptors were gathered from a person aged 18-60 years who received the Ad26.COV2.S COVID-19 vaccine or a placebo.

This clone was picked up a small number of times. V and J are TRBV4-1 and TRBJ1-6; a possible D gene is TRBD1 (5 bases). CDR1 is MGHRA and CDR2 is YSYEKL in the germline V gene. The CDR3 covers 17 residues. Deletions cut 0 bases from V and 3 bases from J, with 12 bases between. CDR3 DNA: TGCGCCAGCAGCCAAGAAAACAGGATACTCTATAATTCACCCCTCCACTTT. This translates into CASSQENRILYNSPLHF.

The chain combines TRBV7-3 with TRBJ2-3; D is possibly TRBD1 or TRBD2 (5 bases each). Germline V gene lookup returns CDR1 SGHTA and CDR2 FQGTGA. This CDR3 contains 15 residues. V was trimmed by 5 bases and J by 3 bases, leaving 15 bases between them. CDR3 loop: CASSSSGTRTDTQYF. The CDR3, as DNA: TGTGCCAGCAGCAGCTCAGGGACCAGAACAGATACGCAGTATTTT.

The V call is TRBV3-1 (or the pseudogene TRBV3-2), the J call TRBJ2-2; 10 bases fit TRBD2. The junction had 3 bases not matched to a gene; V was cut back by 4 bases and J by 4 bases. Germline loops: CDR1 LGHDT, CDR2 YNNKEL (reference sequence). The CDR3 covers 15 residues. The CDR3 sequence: CASSPSGSSTGELFF. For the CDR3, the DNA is TGTGCCAGCAGCCCTAGCGGGAGTAGCACCGGGGAGCTGTTTTTT.